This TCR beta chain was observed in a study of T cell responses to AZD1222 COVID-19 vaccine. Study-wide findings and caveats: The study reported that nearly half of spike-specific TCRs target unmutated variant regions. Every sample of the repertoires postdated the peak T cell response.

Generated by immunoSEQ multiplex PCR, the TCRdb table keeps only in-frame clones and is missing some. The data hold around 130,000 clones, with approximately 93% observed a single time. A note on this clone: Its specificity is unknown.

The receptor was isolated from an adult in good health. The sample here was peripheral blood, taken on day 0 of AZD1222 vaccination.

The CDR3 loop is CASARGASPLHF. The CDR3 DNA reads as TGTGCCAGCGCAAGGGGAGCTTCACCCCTCCACTTT. The chain carries TRBV19 and TRBJ1-6; the D gene is possibly TRBD1 (5 bases). This CDR3 contains 12 residues. CDR1 and CDR2 from the germline V gene are LNHDA and SQIVND (reference sequence). The ends were cut back, 9 bases at V and 9 bases at J, with 12 bases in the middle.